The next 15 T cell receptor beta chains were all read from a single sample in a study of blood T cells in healthy people across ages. The use of a sample-barcoded 5' primer and a J-beta primer mix characterized a second PCR of roughly 6 to 11 cycles. TCRdb itself ran the 5' RACE reads through MiXCR, one entry per CDR3 protein. This sample has roughly 800,000 distinct CDR3 sequences; about 53% occur once, and the top ten carry 41%. Sample: blood. These receptors were taken from an elderly man in good health.

The J gene is TRBJ1-2, the V gene TRBV24-1, with 12 positions matching TRBD1. The V segment lost 2 bases and the J segment 4 bases; nucleotides outside the gene matches: 13. CDR1 is KGHDR, CDR2 SFDVKD, per germline. The CDR3 has 19 amino acids. The CDR3 bases are TGTGCCACCAGTGATTCCCCAGGGACAGGGGGCGCCGGGAGCTATGGCTACACCTTC. It yields the protein CATSDSPGTGGAGSYGYTF.

The chain uses TRBV21-1 and TRBJ2-1; the table's D call, TRBD2, was not checked against the DNA. TRBV21-1 constitutes a pseudogene. This CDR3 contains 17 residues. The DNA for the CDR3 is TGTGCCAGCAGCAAAGTCAGAGGGGCTAGCGGGGACAATGAGCAGTTCTTC. Protein: CASSKVRGASGDNEQFF.

This clonotype occurred a few times. V gene TRBV27 combines with J gene TRBJ2-5; TRBD1 matches 11 bases. From germline, CDR1 is MNHEY and CDR2 SMNVEV (reference sequence). With V trimmed by 8 bases and J by 5 bases, 13 bases remained unmatched. The CDR3 sequence is 16 residues long. Written as DNA, the CDR3 is TGTGCCAGCTGCCGAACGGGACAGGGGGTTGGGGAGACCCAGTACTTC. Protein: CASCRTGQGVGETQYF.

The chain joins TRBV3-1 to TRBJ2-2, with 7 nucleotides matching TRBD1. From germline, CDR1 is LGHDT and CDR2 YNNKEL (reference sequence). Losses at the gene ends were 0 bases for V and 4 bases for J; bases not matched to a gene: 5. The CDR3 length is 16 residues. This CDR3 is CASSQEMTGSTGELFF. The CDR3, as DNA: TGTGCCAGCAGCCAAGAGATGACAGGGAGCACCGGGGAGCTGTTTTTT.

This clonotype was counted only a few times. The J gene is TRBJ2-4, the V gene TRBV6-5; D not resolved. The CDR3 runs 15 residues. Between the trimmed V and J ends, which lost 8 bases and 0 bases, there was a span of 14 bases. Germline loops: CDR1 MNHEY, CDR2 SVGAGI. The CDR3 protein is CASAEGSLAKNIQYF. The CDR3 nucleotides read TGTGCCAGCGCTGAAGGGTCCCTAGCCAAAAACATTCAGTACTTC.

In the case of this clonotype: One end of the junction fails to match germline, which may point to a read error. The chain joins TRBV29-1 to TRBJ2-3, with D unclear. The CDR3 spans 12 residues. CDR1 SQVTM and CDR2 ANQGSEA come from the germline V gene. The CDR3 loop is CGVTRELDTQYF. CDR3 sequence (DNA): TGCGGCGTAACACGAGAGCTAGATACGCAGTATTTT.

This clonotype was seen a few times. The chain joins TRBV6-2 or TRBV6-3 to TRBJ2-5; TRBD2 matches at 7 bases. This CDR3 contains 14 residues. Per germline, CDR1 MNHEY and CDR2 SVGEGT. Losses at the gene ends were 7 bases for V and 2 bases for J; bases not matched to a gene: 7. CDR3 nucleotide sequence: TGTGCCAGCAAGGGGCTAGCGGTACAAGAGACCCAGTACTTC. It yields the protein CASKGLAVQETQYF.

This clonotype turned up a few times. This chain connects TRBV4-2 to TRBJ2-1; the D gene is possibly TRBD2 (5 bases). The CDR3 totals 15 residues. Germline V gene sequence: CDR1 LGHNA, CDR2 YNFKEQ. V dropped 2 bases and J dropped 7 bases, with 15 bases sitting between them. The chain's CDR3 is CASSQRDALGNEQFF. CDR3 in DNA: TGTGCCAGCAGCCAACGGGATGCTCTGGGGAATGAGCAGTTCTTC.

The rearrangement links TRBV7-2 to TRBJ2-7, with D uncertain. The CDR3 extends over 12 amino acids. The V and J ends lost 5 bases and 10 bases respectively, with 15 bases between them. CDR1 is SGHTA, CDR2 FQGNSA, per germline. CDR3 loop: CASSTPKDTQYF. Written as DNA, the CDR3 is TGTGCCAGCAGCACCCCTAAGGATACCCAGTACTTC.

The chain joins TRBV7-2 to TRBJ2-7; D possibly corresponds to TRBD2 (7 bases). Germline CDR1 and CDR2: SGHTA and FQGNSA. V was shortened by 5 bases and J by 4 bases, with 15 bases between the two germline ends. The CDR3 has 14 residues. The CDR3 region has the DNA TGTGCCAGCAGCGCGCAAGGGAGGGGGTACGAGCAGTACTTC. This sequence encodes CASSAQGRGYEQYF.

J is TRBJ2-2 and V is TRBV5-1, with 8 bases aligning to TRBD2. CDR1 and CDR2 (germline): SGHRS, YFSETQ. The J segment lost 0 bases and the V segment lost 6 bases, leaving 4 bases of the junction unmatched. This CDR3 has 15 amino acids. CDR3 in amino acids: CASNLAGPNTGELFF. In DNA, the CDR3 is TGCGCCAGCAATCTAGCGGGTCCGAACACCGGGGAGCTGTTTTTT.

The V call is TRBV11-2, the J call TRBJ1-6; 7 nucleotides agree with TRBD1. The V gene end was trimmed by 6 bases and the J gene end by 7 bases; junction bases not matched to a gene: 6. The CDR3 is 14 residues long. In germline, CDR1 is SGHAT, CDR2 FQNNGV. The CDR3 is CASRQGGLNSPLHF. The CDR3, as DNA: TGTGCCAGCAGACAAGGGGGCCTGAATTCACCCCTCCACTTT.

This chain joins TRBV10-3 and TRBJ1-2, with D tentatively TRBD1 (6 bases). The germline gives CDR1 ENHRY, CDR2 SYGVKD. There are 14 residues in the CDR3. Trimming removed 2 bases from V and 2 bases from J, with 9 bases in between. CDR3 region: CAISEQGRNYGYTF. The CDR3 DNA reads TGTGCCATCAGTGAGCAGGGGCGGAACTATGGCTACACCTTC.

This clonotype has a handful of counts. Written as DNA, the CDR3 is TGCGCCAGCAGCTCCGGACAGGGGGATCAGCCCCAGCATTTT. It translates to CASSSGQGDQPQHF. The chain is built from TRBV5-1 and TRBJ1-5, with 10 bases fitting TRBD1. The CDR3 loop spans 14 amino acids. With V trimmed by 3 bases and J by 5 bases, 2 bases remained unmatched. The germline CDR1 and CDR2 sequences are SGHRS and YFSETQ.

The chain joins TRBV24-1 to TRBJ2-2; 7 bases map to TRBD2. J gave up 5 bases and V 6 bases, and 11 bases lay outside the gene matches. Germline V gives CDR1 KGHDR, CDR2 SFDVKD. The CDR3 has 16 amino acids. CDR3 bases: TGTGCCACCAGTCGGCCCGCGGGAGTGCGGACCGGGGAGCTGTTTTTT. Its translation: CATSRPAGVRTGELFF.